One sample yielded the 28 T cell receptor beta chains listed below, sequenced in a study of cytomegalovirus exposure and HLA in healthy donors. The protocol was immunoSEQ multiplex PCR, while the TCRdb copy is restricted to in-frame clones and leaves out a portion. There are 150,000 to 200,000 clones in the sample; about 83% occur only once, and about 1.5% lies in the top ten. The sample comprised PBMCs. All receptors come from a woman under 30 in good health and CMV-seronegative.

The chain's CDR3 is CASSPSRDMNTEAFF. CDR3 DNA: TGTGCCAGCTCACCGAGCAGGGACATGAACACTGAAGCTTTCTTT. The V gene is TRBV18, the J gene TRBJ1-1, with a tentative D call TRBD1 (6 bases). The CDR3 has 15 amino acids. Trimming pared 3 bases from V and 0 bases from J, leaving 11 bases between. The V gene's germline CDR1 is KGHSH and CDR2 LQKENI.

There are a few counts of this clone. This rearrangement joins TRBV10-3 to TRBJ1-1, with 8 positions matching TRBD1. CDR1 and CDR2 from the germline V gene are ENHRY and SYGVKD. This CDR3 comprises 19 residues. Trimming took 3 bases from V and 3 from J; bases not matched to a gene: 18. CDR3 DNA: TGTGCCATCAGTGAACACAAGTCGTTCACGGGACAGGCGGACACTGAAGCTTTCTTT. This translates into CAISEHKSFTGQADTEAFF.

The chain carries TRBV7-9 and TRBJ1-2, with D possibly TRBD1 on 5 matching bases. The germline CDR1 and CDR2 sequences are SEHNR and FQNEAQ (reference sequence). With 5 bases removed from V and 4 bases from J, the gap between germline ends came to 14 bases. This CDR3 spans 14 amino acids. CDR3 nucleotide sequence: TGTGCCAGCAGCCCGGAACAGGCCCGCTATGGCTACACCTTC. This codes for CASSPEQARYGYTF.

J is TRBJ2-1 and V is TRBV7-2, with TRBD2 identical over 9 bases. V trimming: 5 bases; J trimming: 7 bases; junction bases outside the gene matches: 9. This CDR3 comprises 15 residues. CDR1 is SGHTA, CDR2 FQGNSA, per germline. CDR3 amino acids: CASSIGAGGRNEQFF. In DNA form, the CDR3 reads TGTGCCAGCAGCATAGGGGCGGGAGGGAGGAATGAGCAGTTCTTC.

The gene calls are TRBV9 and TRBJ1-6, with 7 bases aligning to TRBD1. Germline-derived CDR1 and CDR2 are SGDLS and YYNGEE. There are 14 residues in the CDR3. The V and J ends lost 3 bases and 6 bases, in that order; junction bases with no gene match: 3. The CDR3 here is CASSEGQFNSPLHF. The CDR3 DNA sequence: TGTGCCAGCAGCGAGGGACAGTTTAATTCACCCCTCCACTTT. The whole variable domain, filled in from reference TRBV9 and TRBJ1-6, reads DSGVTQTPKHLITATGQRVTLRCSPRSGDLSVYWYQQSLDQGLQFLIQYYNGEERAKGNILERFSAQQFPDLHSELNLSSLELGDSALYFCASSEGQFNSPLHFGNGTRLTVT.

The gene calls are TRBV14 and TRBJ2-1; TRBD2 matches at 8 bases. This CDR3 region has 15 residues. Per the germline V gene, CDR1 is SGHDN and CDR2 is FVKESK. V was clipped by 2 bases and J by 4 bases; unmatched bases: 4. CDR3 amino acids: CASSQQRGPYNEQFF. CDR3 DNA sequence: TGTGCCAGCAGCCAACAGCGGGGGCCTTACAATGAGCAGTTCTTC.

This clone was recorded a few times. The rearrangement uses TRBV25-1 and TRBJ1-6; 8 positions agree with TRBD1. The junction had 11 bases not matched to a gene; V was cut back by 5 bases and J by 11 bases. This CDR3 comprises 15 residues. Germline assignment: CDR1 MGHDK and CDR2 SYGVNS. The CDR3 sequence is CASSFLGQGGAPLHF. The CDR3, as DNA: TGTGCCAGCAGTTTCCTAGGACAGGGAGGGGCACCCCTCCACTTT. Drawing the rest from reference TRBV25-1 and TRBJ1-6, the complete variable domain is EADIYQTPRYLVIGTGKKITLECSQTMGHDKMYWYQQDPGMELHLIHYSYGVNSTEKGDLSSESTVSRIRTEHFPLTLESARPSHTSQYLCASSFLGQGGAPLHFGNGTRLTVT.

The CDR3 sequence is CASSTPGQVGSFINQPQHF. The CDR3 DNA is TGTGCCAGTAGTACACCGGGACAGGTTGGGAGTTTCATCAATCAGCCCCAGCATTTT. The chain uses TRBV19 and TRBJ1-5; 8 bases agree with TRBD1. V dropped 4 bases and J dropped 3; count of bases not matched to a gene: 17. The germline gives CDR1 LNHDA, CDR2 SQIVND (reference sequence). There are 19 residues in the CDR3. Full variable domain (missing parts from reference TRBV19 and TRBJ1-5): DGGITQSPKYLFRKEGQNVTLSCEQNLNHDAMYWYRQDPGQGLRLIYYSQIVNDFQKGDIAEGYSVSREKKESFPLTVTSAQKNPTAFYLCASSTPGQVGSFINQPQHFGDGTRLSIL.

CDR3: CASSVDSNQPQHF. The CDR3 DNA follows: TGTGCCAGTAGTGTGGACAGTAATCAGCCCCAGCATTTT. The V gene is TRBV19, the J gene TRBJ1-5; tentative D call: TRBD1 (6 bases). From germline, CDR1 is LNHDA and CDR2 SQIVND (reference sequence). This CDR3 has 13 amino acids. V was pared by 5 bases and J by 4 bases, with 9 bases between.

The rearrangement links TRBV6-5 to TRBJ2-1; 8 nucleotides align to TRBD2. V shed 6 bases, J shed 1 base, and the junction held 5 bases outside the gene matches. Germline V gives CDR1 MNHEY, CDR2 SVGAGI. The CDR3 totals 15 residues. CDR3 region: CASSRGTRSYNEQFF. CDR3 coding DNA: TGTGCCAGCAGCCGCGGGACTAGATCCTACAATGAGCAGTTCTTC.

The V gene is TRBV5-1, the J gene TRBJ2-2; 12 nucleotides agree with TRBD2. With 0 bases clipped from V and 6 bases from J, the junction kept 3 bases outside the gene matches. The CDR3 is 16 amino acids. Germline lookup yields CDR1 SGHRS and CDR2 YFSETQ. CDR3 region: CASSLGTSGTAGELFF. DNA of the CDR3: TGCGCCAGCAGCTTGGGGACTAGCGGGACAGCCGGGGAGCTGTTTTTT.

The chain couples TRBV7-8 to TRBJ2-7; 8 nucleotides align to TRBD1. CDR1 is SGHVS, CDR2 FQNEAQ, per germline. Trimming took 5 bases from V and 3 from J; bases not matched to a gene: 6. The CDR3 contains 14 residues. The CDR3 bases are TGTGCCAGCAGCACCGGGACAGGAGACTACGAGCAGTACTTC. Translated, it gives CASSTGTGDYEQYF.

This clone was observed once. This chain connects TRBV5-6 to TRBJ2-7, with 9 bases lining up with TRBD1. The germline V gene encodes CDR1 SGHDT and CDR2 YYEEEE. The CDR3 sequence is 15 residues long. The V and J ends lost 0 bases and 3 bases, in that order; junction bases with no gene match: 4. The CDR3 sequence is CASSLAGTGHYEQYF. CDR3 sequence (DNA): TGTGCCAGCAGCTTGGCCGGGACAGGGCACTACGAGCAGTACTTC.

This clone was recorded once. The chain couples TRBV5-6 to TRBJ2-7, with 9 nucleotides matching TRBD2. This CDR3 has 15 amino acids. Germline CDR1 SGHDT, CDR2 YYEEEE. The ends lost 7 bases at V and 5 bases at J; junction bases unmatched: 13. CDR3 sequence (DNA): TGTGCCAGCCGGCGGGAGGGCTCCGTAAGCGACGAGCAGTACTTC. Amino acids: CASRREGSVSDEQYF.

The V call is TRBV5-1, the J call TRBJ2-1; TRBD2 matches 7 bases. The junction had 10 bases not matched to a gene; V was cut back by 6 bases and J by 7 bases. The CDR3 extends over 14 amino acids. CDR1 and CDR2 (germline): SGHRS, YFSETQ. The CDR3 coding sequence is TGCGCCAGCAACCAGGGAGGGCCTAGGAATGAGCAGTTCTTC. Translation gives CASNQGGPRNEQFF.

This clone was seen a handful of times. V usage is TRBV2 and J usage is TRBJ2-7; TRBD2 agrees at 7 bases. The CDR3 sequence is 14 residues long. V lost 2 bases, J lost 6 bases, and 7 bases stayed unmatched. Germline V gene data show CDR1 as SNHLY and CDR2 as FYNNEI. In DNA form, the CDR3 reads TGTGCCAGCAGTGAACTAGCGGAGGCTGGCGAGCAGTACTTC. Its translation is CASSELAEAGEQYF. The full variable domain, with the rest looked up from reference TRBV2 and TRBJ2-7, is EPEVTQTPSHQVTQMGQEVILRCVPISNHLYFYWYRQILGQKVEFLVSFYNNEISEKSEIFDDQFSVERPDGSNFTLKIRSTKLEDSAMYFCASSELAEAGEQYFGPGTRLTVT.

V usage is TRBV25-1 and J usage is TRBJ2-7; TRBD1 aligns across 11 bases. Germline V lookup: CDR1 MGHDK, CDR2 SYGVNS. The CDR3 has 14 residues. Trimming cost V 3 bases and J 9 bases; bases outside gene matches: 7. The DNA of the CDR3 is TGTGCCAGCAGTGATCGGACAGGGGGCGCAGGGCAGTACTTC. Protein sequence: CASSDRTGGAGQYF.

The V and J genes are TRBV7-6 and TRBJ2-2, with D unresolved. V lost 4 bases, J lost 6 bases, and 9 bases lay in between. The germline V gene has CDR1 SGHVS and CDR2 FNYEAQ. The CDR3 length is 13 residues. As DNA, the CDR3 is TGTGCCAGCAGCTCCGCTAGAGCCGGGGAGCTGTTTTTT. This translates into CASSSARAGELFF.

The chain recombines TRBV7-2 with TRBJ1-1; D is unresolved. V dropped 3 bases and J dropped 2 bases, with 10 bases sitting between them. The germline CDR1 and CDR2 sequences are SGHTA and FQGNSA. The CDR3 has 14 residues. In DNA, the CDR3 is TGTGCCAGCAGCTTGACGGGAGACAACACTGAAGCTTTCTTT. Protein: CASSLTGDNTEAFF.

The chain is built from TRBV14 and TRBJ2-5; D gene ambiguous. Germline-derived CDR1 and CDR2 are SGHDN and FVKESK. Trimming pared 0 bases from V and 5 bases from J, leaving 4 bases between. The CDR3 is 12 amino acids. This CDR3 reads CASSQERETQYF. The CDR3 DNA sequence: TGTGCCAGCAGCCAAGAGAGGGAGACCCAGTACTTC.

The chain has TRBV29-1 and TRBJ2-1; TRBD2 matches 11 bases. J was trimmed by 9 bases and V by 6 bases; bases with no gene match: 7. The CDR3 length is 13 residues. CDR1 SQVTM and CDR2 ANQGSEA come from the germline V gene. CDR3 sequence (DNA): TGCAGCGTCCCTAGCGGGGGGCGACTTGAGCAGTTCTTC. Translating gives CSVPSGGRLEQFF.

The V and J genes are TRBV7-9 and TRBJ1-1, with TRBD1 matching over 9 bases. The J segment lost 6 bases and the V segment lost 6 bases, leaving 11 bases of the junction unmatched. The germline V gene has CDR1 SEHNR and CDR2 FQNEAQ (reference sequence). The CDR3 is 15 amino acids. The CDR3 coding sequence is TGTGCCAGCAGTAAAACAACAGGGGGCCTCTCTGAAGCTTTCTTT. Amino acid sequence: CASSKTTGGLSEAFF.

The chain links TRBV29-1 to TRBJ1-1; D gene ambiguous. The CDR3 runs to 14 residues. Trimming took off 7 bases at V and 1 base at J, with 16 bases between the two ends. CDR1 and CDR2 (germline): SQVTM, ANQGSEA. CDR3 sequence: CSAAARLSNTEAFF. The CDR3 DNA reads TGCAGCGCCGCGGCGCGGTTATCGAACACTGAAGCTTTCTTT.

V usage is TRBV5-1 and J usage is TRBJ2-7; D is ambiguous. Germline V gene sequence: CDR1 SGHRS, CDR2 YFSETQ. V dropped 4 bases and J dropped 0 bases, with 14 bases sitting between them. This CDR3 has 15 residues. The CDR3: CASSQVGLRSYEQYF. The CDR3 DNA reads as TGCGCCAGCAGCCAAGTCGGGTTACGCTCCTACGAGCAGTACTTC.

This chain uses TRBV25-1 with TRBJ1-1; the D gene is possibly TRBD1 (5 bases). Trimming pared 5 bases from V and 4 bases from J, leaving 14 bases between. The CDR3 sequence is 14 residues long. CDR1 and CDR2 (germline): MGHDK, SYGVNS. Written as DNA, the CDR3 is TGTGCCAGCAGTCCACAGTGGGGGGGCACTGAAGCTTTCTTT. Translated: CASSPQWGGTEAFF. Filled out from reference TRBV25-1 and TRBJ1-1, the complete variable domain reads EADIYQTPRYLVIGTGKKITLECSQTMGHDKMYWYQQDPGMELHLIHYSYGVNSTEKGDLSSESTVSRIRTEHFPLTLESARPSHTSQYLCASSPQWGGTEAFFGQGTRLTVV.

The chain recombines TRBV6-5 with TRBJ2-3; 8 bases are a match to TRBD1. J gave up 1 base and V 5 bases, and 2 bases lay outside the gene matches. The CDR3 is 14 amino acids. CDR1 is MNHEY, CDR2 SVGAGI, per germline. This CDR3 is CASSDRGGTDTQYF. In DNA, the CDR3 is TGTGCCAGCAGTGACAGGGGTGGCACAGATACGCAGTATTTT.

This chain joins TRBV10-3 and TRBJ2-1, with D perhaps TRBD2 (6 bases). Trimming removed 10 bases at V and 8 bases at J, with 30 bases between. Germline CDR1 reads ENHRY; CDR2 reads SYGVKD. The CDR3 is 17 amino acids. CDR3 loop: CATRFPPHGGSKDEQFF. CDR3 in DNA: TGTGCCACACGCTTTCCCCCCCACGGGGGATCGAAGGATGAGCAGTTCTTC.

This clone was detected a few times. The gene calls are TRBV6-5 and TRBJ1-2, with D unclear. Per the germline V gene, CDR1 is MNHEY and CDR2 is SVGAGI. V was clipped by 4 bases and J by 8 bases, with 14 bases between them. The length of the CDR3 is 13 residues. CDR3 protein: CASSSGSARGYTF. The CDR3 region has the DNA TGTGCCAGCAGTTCGGGGTCCGCCCGGGGCTACACCTTC.